A single sample is the source of the 18 T cell receptor beta chains below, sequenced in a study of T-cell reconstitution after alpha-beta-depleted transplantation in children. Preparation of the TCRbeta library used unique molecular identifiers. TCRdb used MiXCR to reprocess the PCR reads, holding one entry per CDR3 protein. The sample holds about 340,000 distinct CDR3 sequences; roughly 17% are singletons and the top ten take roughly 40%. The sequences come from PBMCs, mostly from graft donor cells, collected 360 days after TCRalphabeta/CD19-depleted stem cell transplant. The receptors were sampled from a male patient aged 2-15 years who had a stem cell transplant for acute lymphoblastic leukemia, so the T cells may come from the graft donor.

This chain joins TRBV4-1 and TRBJ2-5; 7 bases agree with TRBD1. Looked up from germline, CDR1 is MGHRA and CDR2 is YSYEKL. The CDR3 is made up of 16 amino acids. V was clipped by 0 bases and J by 0 bases; unmatched bases: 4. CDR3: CASSQEGQLYQETQYF. CDR3 nucleotide sequence: TGCGCCAGCAGCCAAGAGGGACAGTTGTACCAAGAGACCCAGTACTTC.

This clonotype has a count of ten or more. The chain combines TRBV4-1 with TRBJ1-1, with D hard to call. The length of the CDR3 is 13 residues. The V end was cut by 2 bases, the J end by 3 bases, with 7 bases between. Germline-derived CDR1 and CDR2 are MGHRA and YSYEKL. DNA for the CDR3: TGCGCCAGCAGCCAATGGCAGGACACTGAAGCTTTCTTT. Amino acid sequence: CASSQWQDTEAFF.

The chain combines TRBV2 with TRBJ2-2, with 8 nucleotides matching TRBD2. There are 14 residues in the CDR3. CDR1 and CDR2 (germline): SNHLY, FYNNEI. V dropped 6 bases and J dropped 6; count of bases not matched to a gene: 6. CDR3 nucleotide sequence: TGTGCCAGCAGAGGGACTAGAGGATCCGGGGAGCTGTTTTTT. Encoded protein: CASRGTRGSGELFF.

This clonotype has a handful of counts. The chain couples TRBV20-1 to TRBJ2-1; 7 nucleotides match TRBD1. Germline CDR1 and CDR2: DFQATT and SNEGSKA (reference sequence). This CDR3 is built from 15 residues. V shed 1 base and J 2 bases; nucleotides not matched to a gene: 5. DNA for the CDR3: TGCAGTGCTAGAGCCCGGACAGGAGCCTACAATGAGCAGTTCTTC. Encoded protein: CSARARTGAYNEQFF.

With regard to this clonotype: One end of the junction fails to match germline, which may point to a read error. The chain links TRBV7-7 to TRBJ2-2, with TRBD2 identical over 10 bases. The length of the CDR3 is 17 residues. Germline CDR1 SSHAT, CDR2 FNYEAQ (reference sequence). The CDR3 loop is CASSPGSLAGPTGELFF. Written as DNA, the CDR3 is TGTGCTAGCAGTCCCGGGTCACTAGCGGGACCCACCGGGGAGCTGTTTTTT.

Only a few counts were recorded for this clonotype. The chain joins TRBV11-2 to TRBJ2-3, with 12 bases identical to TRBD2. The CDR3 has 16 amino acids. Germline CDR1 SGHAT, CDR2 FQNNGV. The trim removed 1 base at V and 4 bases at J, leaving 3 bases unmatched. CDR3 DNA sequence: TGTGCCAGCAGCTTAGGACTAGCGGGAGCAGCAGATACGCAGTATTTT. This gives the protein CASSLGLAGAADTQYF. The variable domain in full, completed from reference TRBV11-2 and TRBJ2-3, reads EAGVAQSPRYKIIEKRQSVAFWCNPISGHATLYWYQQILGQGPKLLIQFQNNGVVDDSQLPKDRFSAERLKGVDSTLKIQPAKLEDSAVYLCASSLGLAGAADTQYFGPGTRLTVL.

The chain links TRBV30 to TRBJ2-3; 9 nucleotides align to TRBD2. CDR3 length: 15 residues. CDR1 and CDR2 (germline): GTSNPN, SVGIG (reference sequence). J gave up 2 bases and V 1 base, and 4 bases lay outside the gene matches. CDR3 DNA: TGTGCCTGGAGTGGACTAGCGGAGTTCACAGATACGCAGTATTTT. Protein sequence: CAWSGLAEFTDTQYF.

This clonotype has more than one count but fewer than ten. The rearrangement links TRBV29-1 to TRBJ2-3, with D uncertain. The ends were cut back, 4 bases at V and 10 bases at J, with 9 bases in the middle. CDR3 length: 10 amino acids. Looked up from germline, CDR1 is SQVTM and CDR2 is ANQGSEA. CDR3 coding DNA: TGCAGCGTTGTAGTAGGAGCGCAGTATTTT. Its translation is CSVVVGAQYF.

This clonotype was recorded at least ten times. V usage is TRBV25-1 and J usage is TRBJ2-1; 7 bases match TRBD2. The trim removed 3 bases at V and 4 bases at J, leaving 3 bases unmatched. In germline, CDR1 is MGHDK, CDR2 SYGVNS. This CDR3 contains 14 residues. The CDR3 bases are TGTGCCAGCAGTGAGCTAGCGGAATACAATGAGCAGTTCTTC. Protein product: CASSELAEYNEQFF.

This clonotype was recorded a few times. The V and J genes are TRBV29-1 and TRBJ2-7, with D possibly called TRBD1 or TRBD2 (5 bases each). This CDR3 contains 13 residues. V lost 5 bases to trimming and J lost 0 bases, with 11 bases between them. Germline lookup yields CDR1 SQVTM and CDR2 ANQGSEA. CDR3 nucleotides: TGCAGCGTTTGGGGCGGACTCTCCTACGAGCAGTACTTC. The encoded protein is CSVWGGLSYEQYF.

This sequence joins TRBV20-1 and TRBJ1-5; possibly TRBD1 for D (5 bases). The CDR3 length is 21 residues. Trimming shortened V by 3 bases and J by 0 bases, and 30 bases separated the two germline ends. Germline CDR1 is DFQATT and CDR2 is SNEGSKA (reference sequence). CDR3 protein: CSASPSPHDSLKGYSNQPQHF. CDR3 coding DNA: TGCAGTGCTAGCCCAAGCCCGCATGACAGTCTAAAGGGCTATAGCAATCAGCCCCAGCATTTT.

The chain has TRBV3-1 and TRBJ2-6, with 11 nucleotides matching TRBD2. The CDR3 has 19 amino acids. J gave up 0 bases and V 11 bases, and 15 bases lay outside the gene matches. From germline, CDR1 is LGHDT and CDR2 YNNKEL (reference sequence). The CDR3 bases are TGTGCCTGCTGCAAAGCCCCCGGGACTAGCGGCTCTGGGGCCAACGTCCTGACTTTC. It codes for CACCKAPGTSGSGANVLTF. The variable domain in full, completed from reference TRBV3-1 and TRBJ2-6, reads DTAVSQTPKYLVTQMGNDKSIKCEQNLGHDTMYWYKQDSKKFLKIMFSYNNKELIINETVPNRFSPKSPDKAHLNLHINSLELGDSAVYFCACCKAPGTSGSGANVLTFGAGSRLTVL.

The chain uses TRBV27 and TRBJ2-1; 8 nucleotides align to TRBD2. CDR1 and CDR2 from the germline V gene are MNHEY and SMNVEV (reference sequence). Unmatched junction bases numbered 8, after V lost 6 bases and J lost 10 bases. The CDR3 sequence is 13 residues long. The CDR3 DNA follows: TGTGCCAGCAGAGGTTTTTTAGCGGGGGAGCAGTTCTTC. It is translated as CASRGFLAGEQFF.

The chain combines TRBV7-9 with TRBJ1-4; the match to TRBD1 covers 7 bases. The CDR3 loop spans 14 amino acids. The V gene end was trimmed by 5 bases and the J gene end by 7 bases; junction bases not matched to a gene: 7. CDR1 SEHNR and CDR2 FQNEAQ come from the germline V gene (reference sequence). The CDR3: CASSRGQRTEKLFF. DNA of the CDR3: TGTGCCAGCAGCCGGGGACAGAGGACTGAAAAACTGTTTTTT.

The CDR3 sequence is CASSQVLSWDNEQFF. The CDR3 DNA reads TGTGCCAGCAGCCAAGTTCTCAGCTGGGACAATGAGCAGTTCTTC. The chain is built from TRBV14 and TRBJ2-1, with unresolved D. Germline V gene sequence: CDR1 SGHDN, CDR2 FVKESK. There are 15 residues in the CDR3. V was trimmed by 1 base and J by 5 bases, leaving 12 bases between them.

This clonotype was observed at least ten times. V usage is TRBV27 and J usage is TRBJ2-2; D is perhaps TRBD1 or TRBD2 (7 bases each). Germline V gives CDR1 MNHEY, CDR2 SMNVEV (reference sequence). Trimming pared 6 bases from V and 8 bases from J, leaving 16 bases between. The CDR3 covers 14 residues. The CDR3 protein is CASSPRQGGGELFF. DNA of the CDR3: TGTGCCAGCAGCCCCAGACAGGGAGGGGGGGAGCTGTTTTTT.

A few counts support this clonotype. The chain uses TRBV4-3 and TRBJ2-7; D is undetermined. The V gene's germline CDR1 is LGHNA and CDR2 YSLEER. Trimming took off 0 bases at V and 5 bases at J, with 14 bases between the two ends. This CDR3 is 15 amino acids long. The CDR3 coding sequence is TGCGCCAGCAGCCAAGATGTCAGCCCCCTAGACGAGCAGTACTTC. Translated, it gives CASSQDVSPLDEQYF.

The chain links TRBV5-1 to TRBJ2-5; D may be TRBD1 (5 bases). The CDR3 extends over 12 amino acids. Germline V gives CDR1 SGHRS, CDR2 YFSETQ. V lost 3 bases and J lost 5, with 8 bases in between. CDR3 in amino acids: CASSSGLETQYF. In DNA, the CDR3 is TGCGCCAGCAGCTCAGGGTTGGAGACCCAGTACTTC.